The rows below give T cell receptor beta chains drawn from one sample of a study of CD8+ T cells in alopecia areata. Libraries were prepared by immunoSEQ multiplex PCR; TCRdb keeps only in-frame clonotypes and omits some of them. The sample records over 90,000 clones, approximately 60% being singletons. Sequencing was carried out using CD4+ T cells sorted from blood. The source is a human donor in good health. The conserved cysteine and the conserved F or W are not part of the CDR3 here.

>TRBJ1-2|TRBV6-1
ASRSDRARGYT
>TRBJ1-2|TRBV14
ASSHGGSGGYT
>TRBJ1-1|TRBV29-1
SVKLRTGDYAF
>TRBJ1-1|TRBV30
AWISIKGGTEAF
>TRBJ2-2|TRBV5-1
ASSLEGELF
>TRBJ1-4|TRBV7-9
ASSFRATNEKLF
>TRBJ1-1|TRBV5-1
ASSLAWQFEAF
>TRBJ1-2|TRBV10-3
AIRTAGADYGYT
>TRBJ2-3|TRBV29-1
SGGSVPGRTDTQY
>TRBJ2-1|TRBV7-2
ASSHLLGGPNNEQF
>TRBJ1-6|TRBV14
ASSQDWLRTLH
>TRBJ2-1|TRBV7-2
ASSERRPSQGSSYNEQF
>TRBJ1-1|TRBV4-2
ASSQDKRGVGF
>TRBJ1-1|TRBV6-5
ASSYLSRGTEAF
>TRBJ2-7|TRBV29-1
SVVSLAGFEQY
>TRBJ1-6|TRBV2
ASRGQGTNSPLH
>TRBJ2-1|TRBV7-3
ASSPLSPDSSYNEQF
>TRBJ1-2|TRBV29-1
SVVLFTGTGDYGYT
>TRBJ1-2|TRBV15
ATSRDRQDGYT